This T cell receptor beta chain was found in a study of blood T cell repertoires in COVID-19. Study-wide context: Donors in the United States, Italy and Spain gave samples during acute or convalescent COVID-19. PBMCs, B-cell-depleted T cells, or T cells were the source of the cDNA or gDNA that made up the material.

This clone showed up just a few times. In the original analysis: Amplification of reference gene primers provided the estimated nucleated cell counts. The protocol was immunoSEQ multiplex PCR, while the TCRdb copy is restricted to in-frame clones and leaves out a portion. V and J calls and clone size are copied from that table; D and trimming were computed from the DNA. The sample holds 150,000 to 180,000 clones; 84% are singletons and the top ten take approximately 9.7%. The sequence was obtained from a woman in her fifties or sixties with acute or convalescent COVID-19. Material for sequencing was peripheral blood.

The DNA of the CDR3 is TGTGCCAGCAGTGAAGGGGCAGGCTATACCCTCGAGCAGTACTTC. The encoded protein is CASSEGAGYTLEQYF. V and J are TRBV6-1 and TRBJ2-7; no firm D call. Germline loops: CDR1 MNHNS, CDR2 SASEGT. The CDR3 covers 15 residues. Trimming removed 1 base at V and 6 bases at J, with 16 bases between.